Shown below are 27 T cell receptor beta chains from a single sample sequenced in a study of T-cell memory formation after mild COVID-19. TCRdb itself ran the 5' RACE reads through MiXCR, one entry per CDR3 protein. The profile shows roughly 150,000 distinct CDR3 sequences, roughly 15% of them singletons. Sequenced: PBMCs or a T cell subset sorted from them (not recorded which). These receptor sequences come from an adult woman who had mild COVID-19 (a few samples of this study predate the infection). Cell type and time point are not known.

This clonotype was detected a few times. This chain joins TRBV29-1 and TRBJ1-1; TRBD1 aligns across 11 bases. Germline assignment: CDR1 SQVTM and CDR2 ANQGSEA. The ends lost 3 bases at V and 1 base at J; junction bases unmatched: 7. CDR3 length: 16 amino acids. The CDR3 sequence is CSVDPDRGLENTEAFF. The CDR3 bases are TGCAGCGTTGACCCGGACAGGGGGCTTGAGAACACTGAAGCTTTCTTT.

This clonotype showed up just a few times. The chain employs TRBV5-6 and TRBJ2-3; 7 bases agree with TRBD2. The CDR3 totals 17 residues. V shed 1 base and J 3 bases; nucleotides not matched to a gene: 11. The germline gives CDR1 SGHDT, CDR2 YYEEEE. Written as DNA, the CDR3 is TGTGCCAGCAGCTTGAATTTCGCGGGAGACCTGACAGATACGCAGTATTTT. Protein sequence: CASSLNFAGDLTDTQYF. Filled out from reference TRBV5-6 and TRBJ2-3, the complete variable domain reads DAGVTQSPTHLIKTRGQQVTLRCSPKSGHDTVSWYQQALGQGPQFIFQYYEEEERQRGNFPDRFSGHQFPNYSSELNVNALLLGDSALYLCASSLNFAGDLTDTQYFGPGTRLTVL.

This clonotype was recorded a few times. V gene TRBV7-2 combines with J gene TRBJ2-7; tentative D call: TRBD2 (6 bases). This CDR3 comprises 13 residues. Germline-derived CDR1 and CDR2 are SGHTA and FQGNSA. V was trimmed by 5 bases and J by 3 bases, leaving 11 bases between them. The chain's CDR3 is CASSGGNGYEQYF. As DNA, the CDR3 is TGTGCCAGCAGCGGCGGGAACGGCTACGAGCAGTACTTC.

This clonotype was observed a few times. CDR3 residues: CASRRTGSPNEKLFF. CDR3 in DNA: TGTGCCAGCAGGAGGACCGGGTCTCCTAATGAAAAACTGTTTTTT. The chain couples TRBV12-3 or TRBV12-4 to TRBJ1-4; D remains ambiguous. The CDR3 covers 15 residues. V dropped 6 bases and J dropped 3 bases, with 14 bases sitting between them.

This clonotype turned up a few times. This chain connects TRBV18 to TRBJ1-2; TRBD1 agrees at 8 bases. With V trimmed by 2 bases and J by 4 bases, 6 bases remained unmatched. The CDR3 has 15 residues. CDR1 KGHSH and CDR2 LQKENI come from the germline V gene. The CDR3 spells CASSPVGQGGYGYTF. CDR3 in DNA: TGTGCCAGCTCACCAGTAGGACAGGGCGGCTATGGCTACACCTTC.

This clonotype was seen ten or more times. The V gene is TRBV4-3, the J gene TRBJ2-7; D possibly corresponds to TRBD2 (5 bases). Trimming took off 3 bases at V and 6 bases at J, with 15 bases between the two ends. The length of the CDR3 is 14 residues. Germline V CDR1 and CDR2: LGHNA, YSLEER. CDR3 nucleotide sequence: TGCGCCAGCAGCCAGTTAGGCCTAGCTGCCGAGCAGTACTTC. Encoded protein: CASSQLGLAAEQYF.

This clonotype occurred a few times. This rearrangement joins TRBV6-5 to TRBJ2-5; D is unclear. Germline values: CDR1 MNHEY, CDR2 SVGAGI. V dropped 6 bases and J dropped 2 bases, with 22 bases sitting between them. CDR3 length: 17 amino acids. The CDR3 protein is CASRPKWASDRQETQYF. CDR3 bases: TGTGCCAGCAGACCCAAATGGGCGTCCGACCGACAAGAGACCCAGTACTTC.

This clonotype showed up just a few times. V and J are TRBV27 and TRBJ1-2, with 12 bases fitting TRBD1. The CDR3 consists of 16 residues. Losses at the gene ends were 2 bases for V and 9 bases for J; bases not matched to a gene: 10. Germline V lookup: CDR1 MNHEY, CDR2 SMNVEV (reference sequence). The DNA of the CDR3 is TGTGCCAGCAGTTTAGAGTGGAGTGGGACAGGGGGCAGCTACACCTTC. Its translation is CASSLEWSGTGGSYTF.

This rearrangement joins TRBV27 to TRBJ2-3; 7 nucleotides agree with TRBD2. This CDR3 is built from 18 residues. J lost 0 bases, V lost 0 bases, and 9 bases had no gene match. Germline CDR1 MNHEY, CDR2 SMNVEV (reference sequence). CDR3: CASSLSGGGVSSTDTQYF. CDR3 nucleotides: TGTGCCAGCAGTTTATCTGGGGGGGGAGTTTCTAGCACAGATACGCAGTATTTT.

Notes on this clonotype: Since the CDR3 does not end with the conserved phenylalanine or tryptophan, this likely comes from a read error. The V and J genes are TRBV5-1 and TRBJ2-1; D is perhaps TRBD1 or TRBD2 (5 bases each). The CDR3 has 13 amino acids. Germline V lookup: CDR1 SGHRS, CDR2 YFSETQ. The V end was cut by 0 bases, the J end by 11 bases, with 12 bases between. CDR3 loop: CASSLEYTGQQFL. CDR3 DNA: TGCGCCAGCAGCTTGGAGTATACGGGGCAGCAGTTCTTA.

V usage is TRBV11-2 and J usage is TRBJ2-3, with 8 bases fitting TRBD2. V dropped 1 base and J dropped 6; count of bases not matched to a gene: 6. Germline values: CDR1 SGHAT, CDR2 FQNNGV. This CDR3 region has 15 residues. This CDR3 reads CASSLGGTSVDTQYF. The CDR3 DNA follows: TGTGCCAGCAGCTTAGGGGGGACTAGTGTTGATACGCAGTATTTT.

In this sample, this clonotype turned up many times. The CDR3 loop reads CATSRLVQETQYF. The CDR3 DNA reads TGTGCCACCAGCAGACTCGTACAAGAGACCCAGTACTTC. The V gene is TRBV15, the J gene TRBJ2-5; D unresolved. The CDR3 covers 13 residues. CDR1 is LNHNV, CDR2 YYDKDF, per germline (reference sequence). Trimming left V 2 bases short and J 2 bases short, with 6 bases between.

V usage is TRBV29-1 and J usage is TRBJ1-1; D ambiguous. This CDR3 comprises 12 residues. V lost 7 bases to trimming and J lost 3 bases, with 12 bases between them. Germline values: CDR1 SQVTM, CDR2 ANQGSEA. For the CDR3, the DNA is TGCAGCGCCAATCCCCAGGACACTGAAGCTTTCTTT. Encoded protein: CSANPQDTEAFF.

There are a few counts of this clonotype. J is TRBJ2-7 and V is TRBV5-6; D perhaps matches TRBD1 (6 bases). Per germline, CDR1 SGHDT and CDR2 YYEEEE. The CDR3 has 12 amino acids. Trimming pared 7 bases from V and 1 base from J, leaving 9 bases between. CDR3 region: CASSGVSYEQYF. The CDR3 nucleotides read TGTGCCAGCTCAGGGGTTTCCTACGAGCAGTACTTC.

This clonotype was recorded at least ten times. The CDR3 reads CAIGGVTYSGANVLTF. The CDR3 coding sequence is TGTGCCATTGGGGGGGTCACATACTCTGGGGCCAACGTCCTGACTTTC. V gene TRBV30 combines with J gene TRBJ2-6; TRBD2 agrees at 7 bases. J gave up 0 bases and V 8 bases, and 10 bases lay outside the gene matches. CDR3 length: 16 residues. Germline values: CDR1 GTSNPN, CDR2 SVGIG (reference sequence).

The V call is TRBV6-2 or TRBV6-3, the J call TRBJ2-5; 12 nucleotides align to TRBD1. Germline CDR1 is MNHEY and CDR2 is SVGEGT. The CDR3 runs 16 residues. V lost 6 bases and J lost 6; bases outside the gene matches: 11. The CDR3 protein is CASRSTGTGGLKTQYF. The CDR3 region has the DNA TGTGCCAGCAGATCGACCGGGACAGGGGGCTTGAAGACCCAGTACTTC.

This clonotype was observed a single time. The chain joins TRBV27 to TRBJ2-3; 8 positions match TRBD2. From germline, CDR1 is MNHEY and CDR2 SMNVEV (reference sequence). V lost 8 bases to trimming and J lost 0 bases; unmatched junction nucleotides: 7. CDR3 length equals 15 residues. The CDR3 spells CASASGCPSTDTQYF. The DNA for the CDR3 is TGTGCCAGCGCTAGCGGGTGCCCTAGCACAGATACGCAGTATTTT.

In its sample, this clonotype was seen a few times. The J gene is TRBJ2-3, the V gene TRBV20-1; D tentatively fits TRBD1 or TRBD2 (5 bases each). CDR1 DFQATT and CDR2 SNEGSKA come from the germline V gene (reference sequence). Trimming removed 3 bases from V and 2 bases from J, with 12 bases in between. This CDR3 contains 14 residues. The CDR3 sequence: CSASRGDITDTQYF. The CDR3 DNA reads as TGCAGTGCTAGTAGGGGAGACATCACAGATACGCAGTATTTT.

The V gene is TRBV12-3 or TRBV12-4, the J gene TRBJ2-3, with D tentatively TRBD2 (6 bases). This CDR3 is built from 16 residues. V was pared by 5 bases and J by 4 bases, with 19 bases between. The CDR3 is CASSAPVTRASDTQYF. The CDR3 DNA sequence: TGTGCCAGCAGTGCACCCGTGACTAGGGCTTCAGATACGCAGTATTTT.

This clonotype was recorded many times. The gene calls are TRBV5-1 and TRBJ2-1; 7 nucleotides match TRBD1. This CDR3 region has 15 residues. CDR1 is SGHRS, CDR2 YFSETQ, per germline. The V gene end was trimmed by 2 bases and the J gene end by 7 bases; junction bases not matched to a gene: 9. CDR3 bases: TGCGCCAGCAGCTTAGACTCGACAGGGTCAAATGAGCAGTTCTTC. Protein: CASSLDSTGSNEQFF.

V and J are TRBV6-6 and TRBJ2-3; 9 bases agree with TRBD2. V gave up 2 bases and J gave up 6 bases; unmatched junction bases: 9. This CDR3 comprises 16 residues. Per germline, CDR1 MNHNY and CDR2 SVGAGI (reference sequence). CDR3 nucleotide sequence: TGTGCCAGCAGTTACGAACTAGCGGGCGTTGGGGATACGCAGTATTTT. Protein sequence: CASSYELAGVGDTQYF.

The chain has TRBV29-1 and TRBJ2-7; D not resolved. The CDR3 has 11 residues. V was shortened by 1 base and J by 5 bases, with 6 bases between the two germline ends. The germline gives CDR1 SQVTM, CDR2 ANQGSEA. CDR3 protein: CSVEVVNEQYF. Written as DNA, the CDR3 is TGCAGCGTTGAAGTGGTTAACGAGCAGTACTTC.

The chain uses TRBV12-3 or TRBV12-4 and TRBJ1-5; D is ambiguous. CDR3 length: 12 residues. The ends were cut back, 6 bases at V and 6 bases at J, with 9 bases in the middle. CDR3 sequence (DNA): TGTGCCAGCAGCCCGGACGGTCAGCCCCAGCATTTT. It encodes CASSPDGQPQHF.

This clonotype occurred a few times. The chain uses TRBV6-2 or TRBV6-3 and TRBJ2-7, with 8 nucleotides matching TRBD2. After removal of 10 bases from V and 4 bases from J, the junction contained 12 bases not matched to a gene. This CDR3 region has 14 residues. Germline assignment: CDR1 MNHEY and CDR2 SVGEGT. The CDR3 sequence is CATRPAGVGYEQYF. The DNA of the CDR3 is TGTGCCACCCGACCAGCGGGAGTTGGATACGAGCAGTACTTC.

This clonotype turned up a few times. This sequence joins TRBV7-8 and TRBJ1-5; D not resolved. The V gene lost 1 base and the J gene lost 1 base, with 11 bases spanning the gap. The CDR3 is 16 residues long. The germline CDR1 and CDR2 sequences are SGHVS and FQNEAQ. CDR3: CASSLEAGGSNQPQHF. CDR3 in DNA: TGTGCCAGCAGCTTAGAGGCGGGAGGAAGCAATCAGCCCCAGCATTTT. Using reference TRBV7-8 and TRBJ1-5 for the parts outside the CDR3, the full variable domain is GAGVSQSPRYKVAKRGQDVALRCDPISGHVSLFWYQQALGQGPEFLTYFQNEAQLDKSGLPSDRFFAERPEGSVSTLKIQRTQQEDSAVYLCASSLEAGGSNQPQHFGDGTRLSIL.

The gene calls are TRBV20-1 and TRBJ2-7; D uncertain. The V end was cut by 3 bases, the J end by 2 bases, with 20 bases between. Germline V gives CDR1 DFQATT, CDR2 SNEGSKA (reference sequence). The CDR3 sequence is 16 residues long. The DNA for the CDR3 is TGCAGTGCTAGGTTCACAGACCGACCGGGCCCCTACGAGCAGTACTTC. Translating gives CSARFTDRPGPYEQYF.

This clonotype was detected a few times. The chain links TRBV5-5 to TRBJ2-3; 12 bases are a match to TRBD2. From germline, CDR1 is SGHKS and CDR2 YYEKEE (reference sequence). Trimming cost V 4 bases and J 1 base; bases outside gene matches: 16. The length of the CDR3 is 20 residues. DNA of the CDR3: TGTGCCAGCAGCCTCGGACTAGCGGGGCTGCATCCCCTCCGCACAGATACGCAGTATTTT. Translating gives CASSLGLAGLHPLRTDTQYF.